This is a list of T cell receptor beta chains from one sample in a study of T cell changes during pregnancy in multiple sclerosis. Using immunoSEQ multiplex PCR, the repertoire was profiled, and TCRdb retains in-frame clones only, with some absent. The sample shows tens of thousands of clones, about nine tenths of them seen only once. The specimen was CD4+ T cells from peripheral blood mononuclear cells, collected in the third trimester of pregnancy. These receptors were taken from a female donor with multiple sclerosis, enrolled in a pregnancy study. Each CDR3 is given with its conserved first and last residue. Fields, in order: CDR3 length, D gene, J gene, clone size, V gene, CDR3 DNA, CDR3 protein. D genes are given only for firm matches. Clone size appears in some rows only: once, few, many, or a class for an expanded clone.

cdr3_length: 15
d_call: -
j_call: TRBJ1-5
clone_size: -
v_call: TRBV2
cdr3_nt: TGTGCCAGCAGGGTTAACAGGGATAGCAATCAGCCCCAGCATTTT
cdr3_aa: CASRVNRDSNQPQHF

cdr3_length: 13
d_call: TRBD1
j_call: TRBJ1-3
clone_size: once
v_call: TRBV10-2
cdr3_nt: TGCGCCAGCAGGAGGGGGCCAGGAAACACCATATATTTT
cdr3_aa: CASRRGPGNTIYF

cdr3_length: 16
d_call: TRBD2
j_call: TRBJ2-1
clone_size: -
v_call: TRBV5-8
cdr3_nt: TGTGCCAGCAGCTTGACGCGGGGGGTCCTAGGTGATGAGCAGTTCTTC
cdr3_aa: CASSLTRGVLGDEQFF

cdr3_length: 14
d_call: TRBD1
j_call: TRBJ2-5
clone_size: -
v_call: TRBV5-5
cdr3_nt: TGTGCCAGCAGCTACGGACAGGGGGCAGAGACCCAGTACTTC
cdr3_aa: CASSYGQGAETQYF

cdr3_length: 11
d_call: -
j_call: TRBJ1-3
clone_size: -
v_call: TRBV30
cdr3_nt: TGTGCCTGGGGACAGAGAAACACCATATATTTT
cdr3_aa: CAWGQRNTIYF

cdr3_length: 17
d_call: TRBD2
j_call: TRBJ2-2
clone_size: -
v_call: TRBV7-8
cdr3_nt: TGTGCCAGCAGCTTAGATTCACTAGCGGCGAACACCGGGGAGCTGTTTTTT
cdr3_aa: CASSLDSLAANTGELFF

cdr3_length: 14
d_call: TRBD1
j_call: TRBJ1-1
clone_size: few
v_call: TRBV5-1
cdr3_nt: TGCGCCAGCAGTCCGGACAGGGTGAACACTGAAGCTTTCTTT
cdr3_aa: CASSPDRVNTEAFF

cdr3_length: 14
d_call: -
j_call: TRBJ2-3
clone_size: -
v_call: TRBV14
cdr3_nt: TGTGCCAGCAGCCAAGTCAGTCTTTCAGATACGCAGTATTTT
cdr3_aa: CASSQVSLSDTQYF

cdr3_length: 14
d_call: TRBD1
j_call: TRBJ1-2
clone_size: -
v_call: TRBV27
cdr3_nt: TGTGCCAGCAGTTTAAGGGACAGTGTGTATGGCTACACCTTC
cdr3_aa: CASSLRDSVYGYTF

cdr3_length: 13
d_call: -
j_call: TRBJ1-2
clone_size: once
v_call: TRBV7-8
cdr3_nt: TGTGCCAGCAGCCCGACAGCCAACTATGGCTACACCTTC
cdr3_aa: CASSPTANYGYTF

cdr3_length: 16
d_call: TRBD2
j_call: TRBJ2-3
clone_size: -
v_call: TRBV10-2
cdr3_nt: TGCGCCAGCAGTGAGGGTGGCGGGGGTTGGACAGATACGCAGTATTTT
cdr3_aa: CASSEGGGGWTDTQYF

cdr3_length: 14
d_call: -
j_call: TRBJ1-2
clone_size: -
v_call: TRBV11-2
cdr3_nt: TGTGCCAGCAGCGCGCTGGGGGGTAACTATGGCTACACCTTC
cdr3_aa: CASSALGGNYGYTF

cdr3_length: 16
d_call: -
j_call: TRBJ2-3
clone_size: -
v_call: TRBV7-9
cdr3_nt: TGTGCCAGCAGCTTAGTGACAGCCACTAGCACAGATACGCAGTATTTT
cdr3_aa: CASSLVTATSTDTQYF

cdr3_length: 16
d_call: -
j_call: TRBJ2-1
clone_size: once
v_call: TRBV9
cdr3_nt: TGTGCCAGCAGCCTTGGGGACGGGGGACTTCCTAATGAGCAGTTCTTC
cdr3_aa: CASSLGDGGLPNEQFF

cdr3_length: 13
d_call: -
j_call: TRBJ2-7
clone_size: -
v_call: TRBV5-4
cdr3_nt: TGTGCCAGCAGCTGGGGTAGAGACAGCGAGCAGTACTTC
cdr3_aa: CASSWGRDSEQYF

cdr3_length: 15
d_call: -
j_call: TRBJ2-3
clone_size: -
v_call: TRBV7-3
cdr3_nt: TGTGCCAGCAGCCATGATGGGGGGAGCACAGATACGCAGTATTTT
cdr3_aa: CASSHDGGSTDTQYF

cdr3_length: 15
d_call: -
j_call: TRBJ2-2
clone_size: -
v_call: TRBV5-4
cdr3_nt: TGTGCCAGCAGCTGGGGGACTTCGAACACCGGGGAGCTGTTTTTT
cdr3_aa: CASSWGTSNTGELFF

cdr3_length: 13
d_call: -
j_call: TRBJ2-7
clone_size: -
v_call: TRBV5-5
cdr3_nt: TGTGCCAGCAGCAAAGGACAGTCGTACGAGCAGTACTTC
cdr3_aa: CASSKGQSYEQYF

cdr3_length: 13
d_call: -
j_call: TRBJ1-1
clone_size: -
v_call: TRBV10-3
cdr3_nt: TGTGCCATCAGTGCGGACATGAACACTGAAGCTTTCTTT
cdr3_aa: CAISADMNTEAFF

cdr3_length: 15
d_call: -
j_call: TRBJ2-7
clone_size: -
v_call: TRBV27
cdr3_nt: TGTGCCAGCAGTTTATTGCGACTTTGGGCCTACGAGCAGTACTTC
cdr3_aa: CASSLLRLWAYEQYF

cdr3_length: 15
d_call: TRBD1
j_call: TRBJ1-6
clone_size: -
v_call: TRBV19
cdr3_nt: TGTGCCAGTAGTGACAGGGGGCCCGGTAATTCACCCCTCCACTTT
cdr3_aa: CASSDRGPGNSPLHF

cdr3_length: 16
d_call: -
j_call: TRBJ1-5
clone_size: -
v_call: TRBV7-6
cdr3_nt: TGTGCCAGCAGCTTTGCCAGGGTCGAGAGCAATCAGCCCCAGCATTTT
cdr3_aa: CASSFARVESNQPQHF

cdr3_length: 14
d_call: -
j_call: TRBJ1-1
clone_size: -
v_call: TRBV6-5
cdr3_nt: TGTGCCAGCAGTTACCTGGTGGGAGACACTGAAGCTTTCTTT
cdr3_aa: CASSYLVGDTEAFF

cdr3_length: 14
d_call: -
j_call: TRBJ1-2
clone_size: -
v_call: TRBV15
cdr3_nt: TGTGCCACCAGCAGACAGGGAGGAGACTATGGCTACACCTTC
cdr3_aa: CATSRQGGDYGYTF

cdr3_length: 15
d_call: TRBD1
j_call: TRBJ1-2
clone_size: few
v_call: TRBV15
cdr3_nt: TGTGCCACCAGCAGAGGAGACAGGGGTGACTATGGCTACACCTTC
cdr3_aa: CATSRGDRGDYGYTF

cdr3_length: 14
d_call: -
j_call: TRBJ2-5
clone_size: -
v_call: TRBV7-2
cdr3_nt: TGTGCCAGCAGCTTAGTAGCTGGCGCAGAGACCCAGTACTTC
cdr3_aa: CASSLVAGAETQYF

cdr3_length: 14
d_call: TRBD1
j_call: TRBJ2-5
clone_size: once
v_call: TRBV5-1
cdr3_nt: TGCGCCAGCAGCGGACGGACAGGGTTGGAGACCCAGTACTTC
cdr3_aa: CASSGRTGLETQYF

cdr3_length: 15
d_call: TRBD1
j_call: TRBJ2-7
clone_size: -
v_call: TRBV27
cdr3_nt: TGTGCCAGCAGGGACCTTGGGACAGGGCTCAACGAGCAGTACTTC
cdr3_aa: CASRDLGTGLNEQYF

cdr3_length: 14
d_call: TRBD1
j_call: TRBJ1-2
clone_size: once
v_call: TRBV6-6
cdr3_nt: TGTGCCAGCAGGCAAGCTGACAGGGTTTATGGCTACACCTTC
cdr3_aa: CASRQADRVYGYTF

cdr3_length: 15
d_call: TRBD1
j_call: TRBJ1-2
clone_size: once
v_call: TRBV9
cdr3_nt: TGTGCCAGCAGCGTAGGAGGGGGCGGCCGGGATGGCTACACCTTC
cdr3_aa: CASSVGGGGRDGYTF

cdr3_length: 16
d_call: TRBD1
j_call: TRBJ2-2
clone_size: -
v_call: TRBV5-4
cdr3_nt: TGTGCCAGCAGCCCCCCCGGGACAGGGGGCACCGGGGAGCTGTTTTTT
cdr3_aa: CASSPPGTGGTGELFF

cdr3_length: 13
d_call: -
j_call: TRBJ1-2
clone_size: -
v_call: TRBV11-2
cdr3_nt: TGTGCCAGCAGCCCCGGTATCACCTATGGCTACACCTTC
cdr3_aa: CASSPGITYGYTF

cdr3_length: 13
d_call: -
j_call: TRBJ2-5
clone_size: -
v_call: TRBV5-4
cdr3_nt: TGTGCCAGCAGCTCCCAGATTAAAGAGACCCAGTACTTC
cdr3_aa: CASSSQIKETQYF

cdr3_length: 13
d_call: -
j_call: TRBJ1-3
clone_size: -
v_call: TRBV29-1
cdr3_nt: TGCAGCGTATCCGGGACTCCAGGAAACACCATATATTTT
cdr3_aa: CSVSGTPGNTIYF

cdr3_length: 13
d_call: TRBD2
j_call: TRBJ2-7
clone_size: -
v_call: TRBV2
cdr3_nt: TGTGCCAGCGGGGTAGGACTAGCGATCGAGCAGTACTTC
cdr3_aa: CASGVGLAIEQYF

cdr3_length: 15
d_call: TRBD2
j_call: TRBJ2-5
clone_size: -
v_call: TRBV5-1
cdr3_nt: TGCGCCAGCAGCTGGGGTAGCGGGGATTCAGAGACCCAGTACTTC
cdr3_aa: CASSWGSGDSETQYF

cdr3_length: 14
d_call: TRBD1
j_call: TRBJ2-7
clone_size: -
v_call: TRBV6-6
cdr3_nt: TGTGCCAGCAGCCAGGGACAGGGAGAATACGAGCAGTACTTC
cdr3_aa: CASSQGQGEYEQYF

cdr3_length: 15
d_call: -
j_call: TRBJ1-1
clone_size: few
v_call: TRBV30
cdr3_nt: TGTGCCTGGAATGTAGCTTTAGATATGAACACTGAAGCTTTCTTT
cdr3_aa: CAWNVALDMNTEAFF

cdr3_length: 14
d_call: -
j_call: TRBJ1-6
clone_size: -
v_call: TRBV5-5
cdr3_nt: TGTGCCAGCAGCTTGGAACAGGGACGTTCACCCCTCCACTTT
cdr3_aa: CASSLEQGRSPLHF

cdr3_length: 14
d_call: TRBD2
j_call: TRBJ2-7
clone_size: -
v_call: TRBV19
cdr3_nt: TGTGCCAGTAGTCGGAGCGGGGGGGCCTTCGAGCAGTACTTC
cdr3_aa: CASSRSGGAFEQYF

cdr3_length: 15
d_call: TRBD1
j_call: TRBJ2-7
clone_size: -
v_call: TRBV27
cdr3_nt: TGTGCCAGCAGTTTAAGGGACAGGGGTTCCTACGAGCAGTACTTC
cdr3_aa: CASSLRDRGSYEQYF

cdr3_length: 13
d_call: -
j_call: TRBJ1-5
clone_size: -
v_call: TRBV30
cdr3_nt: TGTGCCTGGAGTGTGGGAGGGCGCGAGCCCCAGCATTTT
cdr3_aa: CAWSVGGREPQHF

cdr3_length: 14
d_call: TRBD1
j_call: TRBJ1-1
clone_size: -
v_call: TRBV25-1
cdr3_nt: TGTGCCAGCAGCGGGAAAGGGACAGGGGCCGAAGCTTTCTTT
cdr3_aa: CASSGKGTGAEAFF

cdr3_length: 15
d_call: TRBD1
j_call: TRBJ1-1
clone_size: once
v_call: TRBV6-5
cdr3_nt: TGTGCCAGCAGTTACGTTAGGGGGCGGAACACTGAAGCTTTCTTT
cdr3_aa: CASSYVRGRNTEAFF

cdr3_length: 13
d_call: TRBD1
j_call: TRBJ2-7
clone_size: -
v_call: TRBV7-8
cdr3_nt: TGTGCCAGCAGCATGGACAGGGTGGATGAGCAGTACTTC
cdr3_aa: CASSMDRVDEQYF

cdr3_length: 12
d_call: -
j_call: TRBJ1-6
clone_size: -
v_call: TRBV7-9
cdr3_nt: TGTGCCAGCAGCTCCCCGAATTCACCCCTCCACTTT
cdr3_aa: CASSSPNSPLHF

cdr3_length: 18
d_call: TRBD2
j_call: TRBJ2-5
clone_size: -
v_call: TRBV27
cdr3_nt: TGTGCCAGCAGTTTATCCCGACCACTAGCGGGGTACCAAGAGACCCAGTACTTC
cdr3_aa: CASSLSRPLAGYQETQYF

cdr3_length: 15
d_call: TRBD2
j_call: TRBJ2-1
clone_size: once
v_call: TRBV5-4
cdr3_nt: TGTGCCAGCAGCTTATCACTAGCGGGGGAATATGAGCAGTTCTTC
cdr3_aa: CASSLSLAGEYEQFF

cdr3_length: 13
d_call: -
j_call: TRBJ1-2
clone_size: -
v_call: TRBV5-6
cdr3_nt: TGTGCCAGCAGCTTGGCCTTTGACTCCCCCTACACCTTC
cdr3_aa: CASSLAFDSPYTF

cdr3_length: 13
d_call: -
j_call: TRBJ2-5
clone_size: -
v_call: TRBV2
cdr3_nt: TGTGCCAGCAGCTTAGGGGGTTTGGAGACCCAGTACTTC
cdr3_aa: CASSLGGLETQYF

cdr3_length: 12
d_call: -
j_call: TRBJ2-7
clone_size: once
v_call: TRBV7-2
cdr3_nt: TGTGCCAGCAGCTTGCGTCCGTCGGAGCAGTACTTC
cdr3_aa: CASSLRPSEQYF

cdr3_length: 16
d_call: TRBD1
j_call: TRBJ1-6
clone_size: -
v_call: TRBV5-8
cdr3_nt: TGTGCCAGCAGCCGCAGGGGGCCGAAGGATAATTCACCCCTCCACTTT
cdr3_aa: CASSRRGPKDNSPLHF

cdr3_length: 15
d_call: TRBD1
j_call: TRBJ2-2
clone_size: -
v_call: TRBV11-3
cdr3_nt: TGTGCCAGCAGCCGCCGGACAGGGATCGCCGGGGAGCTGTTTTTT
cdr3_aa: CASSRRTGIAGELFF

cdr3_length: 13
d_call: -
j_call: TRBJ1-5
clone_size: -
v_call: TRBV30
cdr3_nt: TGTGCCTGGAGTGAGGGGCCGGGTCAGCCCCAGCATTTT
cdr3_aa: CAWSEGPGQPQHF

cdr3_length: 14
d_call: -
j_call: TRBJ1-3
clone_size: -
v_call: TRBV11-2
cdr3_nt: TGTGCCAGCAGCCGAGCAGGGCGGGGAAACACCATATATTTT
cdr3_aa: CASSRAGRGNTIYF

cdr3_length: 17
d_call: -
j_call: TRBJ2-7
clone_size: -
v_call: TRBV4-2
cdr3_nt: TGTGCCAGCAGCCAAGAAGCGCAGGGAGGCTCTCCCTACGAGCAGTACTTC
cdr3_aa: CASSQEAQGGSPYEQYF

cdr3_length: 16
d_call: TRBD1
j_call: TRBJ2-3
clone_size: -
v_call: TRBV2
cdr3_nt: TGTGCCAGCAGCGCACAGGGGGCCATGGTCGCAGATACGCAGTATTTT
cdr3_aa: CASSAQGAMVADTQYF

cdr3_length: 15
d_call: TRBD1
j_call: TRBJ1-2
clone_size: -
v_call: TRBV5-8
cdr3_nt: TGTGCCAGCAGCTTGGGCACAAAACAGGGGCTTGGCTACACCTTC
cdr3_aa: CASSLGTKQGLGYTF

cdr3_length: 16
d_call: TRBD1
j_call: TRBJ1-1
clone_size: -
v_call: TRBV27
cdr3_nt: TGTGCCAGCAGTCTACACCCGGGACAGGGGAACACTGAAGCTTTCTTT
cdr3_aa: CASSLHPGQGNTEAFF